Here is one TCR beta chain with its context. Antigen unknown. Clones were read by immunoSEQ multiplex PCR, and TCRdb kept only the in-frame ones, dropping some. Among approximately 90,000 clones listed, roughly 89% were seen once. These data originate in a study of OX40 agonist ivuxolimab in advanced cancers. Study-wide background: Hepatocellular carcinoma, melanoma, renal cell or head and neck cancer occurred in dose-escalation patients.

Study findings and constraints: There were, on average, more expanded clones in CD8+ T cells than in CD4+.

There are 15 residues in the CDR3. CDR1 is LNHNV and CDR2 is YYDKDF in the germline V gene (reference sequence). The germline V and J ends were trimmed by 0 bases and 8 bases, with 13 bases remaining between them. This rearrangement joins TRBV15 to TRBJ1-4; no definite D call. The sequencing here drew on CD4+ or CD8+ T cells sorted from blood, taken in a trial of the OX40 agonist ivuxolimab. The receptor was isolated from an adult with an advanced solid tumor such as melanoma, head and neck, liver or kidney cancer. The CDR3 region has the DNA TGTGCCACCAGCAGAGATCGGGCCACGAGAGAAAAACTGTTTTTT. Translation gives CATSRDRATREKLFF.